These 8 T cell receptor beta chains share one sample of origin, sequenced in a study of T cell responses to AZD1222 COVID-19 vaccine. The table came from immunoSEQ multiplex PCR; TCRdb's copy has only in-frame clones and leaves some out. The repertoire includes some 120,000 clones, roughly 88% of them detected once, and about a tenth sits in the top ten. Source: peripheral blood, taken on day 0 of AZD1222 vaccination. The origin of the receptors is an adult in good health.

This sequence joins TRBV7-3 and TRBJ2-3; D gene ambiguous. The CDR3 runs 18 residues. Germline-derived CDR1 and CDR2 are SGHTA and FQGTGA. With 0 bases removed from V and 0 bases from J, the gap between germline ends came to 16 bases. The CDR3 is CASSLTGGTPSSTDTQYF. CDR3 nucleotides: TGTGCCAGCAGCTTAACGGGCGGAACCCCGTCTAGCACAGATACGCAGTATTTT.

The V and J genes are TRBV5-1 and TRBJ2-7, with 8 bases matching TRBD1. The germline V gene has CDR1 SGHRS and CDR2 YFSETQ. V was clipped by 4 bases and J by 3 bases; unmatched bases: 12. The CDR3 runs 16 residues. The CDR3 coding sequence is TGCGCCAGCAGCAACTCCCAGGGACAGGCGCTCTACGAGCAGTACTTC. Its protein product is CASSNSQGQALYEQYF.

The gene calls are TRBV6-2 or TRBV6-3 and TRBJ1-1, with 8 bases lining up with TRBD1. CDR3 length: 19 residues. Germline V gene lookup returns CDR1 MNHEY and CDR2 SVGEGT. The V gene end was trimmed by 4 bases and the J gene end by 5 bases; junction bases not matched to a gene: 21. This chain's CDR3 is CASSWLVRGRRGGTTEAFF. CDR3 DNA: TGTGCCAGCAGTTGGCTCGTCAGGGGGCGGCGGGGAGGAACAACTGAAGCTTTCTTT.

CDR3 sequence reads: CASSRGQVYEQYF. The CDR3 DNA reads TGTGCCAGCAGCCGTGGACAGGTCTACGAGCAGTACTTC. The chain uses TRBV11-1 and TRBJ2-7, with 7 bases fitting TRBD1. The CDR3 extends over 13 amino acids. CDR1 SGHAT and CDR2 FQDESV come from the germline V gene (reference sequence). The ends lost 5 bases at V and 3 bases at J; junction bases unmatched: 4.

This clone was counted once. The chain combines TRBV12-5 with TRBJ1-2; D gene uncertain. Trimming left V 6 bases short and J 2 bases short, with 13 bases between. The CDR3 contains 14 residues. Germline V gives CDR1 LGHNT, CDR2 FRNRAP. The CDR3 DNA follows: TGTGCTAGTGGCGAACCACCGCTGAACTATGGCTACACCTTC. This encodes CASGEPPLNYGYTF.

This clone was picked up one time. The chain combines TRBV29-1 with TRBJ1-2; D ambiguous. The CDR3 contains 14 residues. The V gene lost 6 bases and the J gene lost 7 bases, with 21 bases spanning the gap. Germline CDR1 is SQVTM and CDR2 is ANQGSEA. CDR3 nucleotide sequence: TGCAGCGTGGTAGAGGGATCTACTCACGGTGGCTACACCTTC. Translating it yields CSVVEGSTHGGYTF.

This clone occurred once. This chain connects TRBV5-4 to TRBJ1-2, with 8 bases lining up with TRBD1. This CDR3 region has 13 residues. J was trimmed by 3 bases and V by 3 bases; bases with no gene match: 1. Per the germline V gene, CDR1 is SGHNT and CDR2 is YYREEE (reference sequence). CDR3 sequence (DNA): TGTGCCAGCAGCTGGGGACAGGACTATGGCTACACCTTC. Its protein is CASSWGQDYGYTF.

The chain is built from TRBV5-1 and TRBJ1-4; 7 bases match TRBD1. The V segment lost 5 bases and the J segment 4 bases; nucleotides outside the gene matches: 5. This CDR3 has 14 amino acids. Per germline, CDR1 SGHRS and CDR2 YFSETQ. Here the CDR3 reads CASRGTARNEKLFF. The CDR3 coding sequence is TGCGCCAGCAGGGGGACAGCCCGTAATGAAAAACTGTTTTTT.